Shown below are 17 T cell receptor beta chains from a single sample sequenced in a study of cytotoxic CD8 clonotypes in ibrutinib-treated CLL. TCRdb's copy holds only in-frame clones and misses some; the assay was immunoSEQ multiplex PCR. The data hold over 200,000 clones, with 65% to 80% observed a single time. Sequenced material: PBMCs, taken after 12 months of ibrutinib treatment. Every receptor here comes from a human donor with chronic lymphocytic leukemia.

The CDR3 is CASKGTAFNSPLHF. In DNA, the CDR3 is TGTGCCAGTAAAGGGACAGCTTTTAATTCACCCCTCCACTTT. The chain is built from TRBV19 and TRBJ1-6; 7 nucleotides match TRBD1. V lost 7 bases to trimming and J lost 6 bases; unmatched junction nucleotides: 6. This CDR3 contains 14 residues. Germline lookup yields CDR1 LNHDA and CDR2 SQIVND (reference sequence).

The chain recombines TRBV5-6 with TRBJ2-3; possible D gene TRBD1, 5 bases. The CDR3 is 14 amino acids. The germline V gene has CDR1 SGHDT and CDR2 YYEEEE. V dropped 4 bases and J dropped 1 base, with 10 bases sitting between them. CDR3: CASSAVGGTDTQYF. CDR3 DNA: TGTGCCAGCAGCGCCGTAGGGGGCACAGATACGCAGTATTTT.

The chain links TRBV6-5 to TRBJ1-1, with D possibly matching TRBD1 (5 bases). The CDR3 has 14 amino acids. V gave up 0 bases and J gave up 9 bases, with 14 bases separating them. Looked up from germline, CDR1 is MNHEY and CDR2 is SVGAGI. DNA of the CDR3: TGTGCCAGCAGTTACTCGTGGCGGGGCCTACAAGCTTTCTTT. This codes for CASSYSWRGLQAFF.

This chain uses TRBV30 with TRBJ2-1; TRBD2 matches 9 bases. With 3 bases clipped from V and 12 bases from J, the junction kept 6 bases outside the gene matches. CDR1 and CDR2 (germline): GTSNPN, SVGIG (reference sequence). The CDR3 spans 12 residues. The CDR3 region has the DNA TGTGCCTGGAGGCCTAGCGGGACGGGGCAGTTCTTC. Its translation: CAWRPSGTGQFF.

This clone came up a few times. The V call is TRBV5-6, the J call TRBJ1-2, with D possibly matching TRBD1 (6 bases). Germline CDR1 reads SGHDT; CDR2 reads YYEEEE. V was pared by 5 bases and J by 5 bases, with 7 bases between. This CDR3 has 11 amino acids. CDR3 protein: CASSQGYGYTF. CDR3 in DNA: TGTGCCAGCAGTCAGGGGTATGGCTACACCTTC.

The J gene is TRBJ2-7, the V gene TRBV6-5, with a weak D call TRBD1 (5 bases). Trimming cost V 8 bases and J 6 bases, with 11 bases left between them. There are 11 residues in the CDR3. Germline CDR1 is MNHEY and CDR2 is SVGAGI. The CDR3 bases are TGTGCCAGCGAAGGAAGGGGCGAGCAGTACTTC. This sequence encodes CASEGRGEQYF.

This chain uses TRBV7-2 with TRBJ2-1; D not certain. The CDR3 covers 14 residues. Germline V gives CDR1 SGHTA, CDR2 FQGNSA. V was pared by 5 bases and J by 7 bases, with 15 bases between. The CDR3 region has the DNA TGTGCCAGCAGCCTGCCCCCATTTGGAAATGAGCAGTTCTTC. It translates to CASSLPPFGNEQFF.

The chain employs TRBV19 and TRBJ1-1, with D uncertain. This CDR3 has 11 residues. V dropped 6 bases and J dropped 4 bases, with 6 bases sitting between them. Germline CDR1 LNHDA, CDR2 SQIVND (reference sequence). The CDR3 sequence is CASRQFTEAFF. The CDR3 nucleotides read TGTGCCAGTAGGCAGTTCACTGAAGCTTTCTTT.

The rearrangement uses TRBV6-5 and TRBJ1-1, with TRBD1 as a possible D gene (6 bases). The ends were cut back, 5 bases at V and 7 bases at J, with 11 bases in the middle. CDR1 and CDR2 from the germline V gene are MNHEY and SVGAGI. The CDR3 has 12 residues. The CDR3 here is CASSPRGGEAFF. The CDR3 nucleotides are TGTGCCAGCAGTCCCAGAGGGGGTGAAGCTTTCTTT.

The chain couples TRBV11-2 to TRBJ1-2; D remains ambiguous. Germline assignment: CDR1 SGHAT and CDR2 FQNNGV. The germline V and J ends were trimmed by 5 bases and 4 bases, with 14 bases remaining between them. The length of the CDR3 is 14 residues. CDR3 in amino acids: CASSPAAESYGYTF. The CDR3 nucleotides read TGTGCCAGCAGCCCCGCAGCAGAGTCCTATGGCTACACCTTC.

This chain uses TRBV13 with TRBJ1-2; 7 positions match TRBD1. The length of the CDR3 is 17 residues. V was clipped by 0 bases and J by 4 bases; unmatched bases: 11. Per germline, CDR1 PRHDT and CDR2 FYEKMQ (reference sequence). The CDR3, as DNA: TGTGCCAGCAGCTTAGGTCGTGGAGGGGGCTCTCTCTATGGCTACACCTTC. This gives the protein CASSLGRGGGSLYGYTF.

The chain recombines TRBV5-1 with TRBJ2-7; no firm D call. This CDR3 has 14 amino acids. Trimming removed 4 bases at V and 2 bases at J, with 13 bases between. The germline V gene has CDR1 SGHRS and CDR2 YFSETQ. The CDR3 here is CASSPATAPYEQYF. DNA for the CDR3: TGCGCCAGCAGCCCCGCCACGGCCCCCTACGAGCAGTACTTC. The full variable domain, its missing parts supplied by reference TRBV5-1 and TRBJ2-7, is KAGVTQTPRYLIKTRGQQVTLSCSPISGHRSVSWYQQTPGQGLQFLFEYFSETQRNKGNFPGRFSGRQFSNSRSEMNVSTLELGDSALYLCASSPATAPYEQYFGPGTRLTVT.

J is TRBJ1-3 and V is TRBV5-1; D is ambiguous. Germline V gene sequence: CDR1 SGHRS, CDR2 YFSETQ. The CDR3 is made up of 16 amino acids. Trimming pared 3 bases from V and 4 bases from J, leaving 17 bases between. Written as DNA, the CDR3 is TGCGCCAGCAGCTGGGGAGAGGGTGCGGAAGGAAACACCATATATTTT. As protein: CASSWGEGAEGNTIYF.

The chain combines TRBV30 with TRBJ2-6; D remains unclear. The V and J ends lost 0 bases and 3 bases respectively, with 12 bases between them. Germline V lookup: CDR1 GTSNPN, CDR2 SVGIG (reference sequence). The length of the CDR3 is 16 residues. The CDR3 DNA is TGTGCCTGGAGTGTACGAGGAGCTCGTGGGGCCAACGTCCTGACTTTC. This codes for CAWSVRGARGANVLTF.

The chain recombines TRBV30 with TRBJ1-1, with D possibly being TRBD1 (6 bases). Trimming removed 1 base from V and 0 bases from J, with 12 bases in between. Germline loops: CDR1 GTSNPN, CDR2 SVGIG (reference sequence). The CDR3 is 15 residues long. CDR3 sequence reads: CAWSGGGGVNTEAFF. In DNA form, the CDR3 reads TGTGCCTGGAGTGGCGGAGGGGGAGTGAACACTGAAGCTTTCTTT.

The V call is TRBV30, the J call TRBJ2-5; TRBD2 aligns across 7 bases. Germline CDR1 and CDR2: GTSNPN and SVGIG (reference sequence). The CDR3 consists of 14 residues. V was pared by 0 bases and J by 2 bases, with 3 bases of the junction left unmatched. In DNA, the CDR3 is TGTGCCTGGAGTGTCGGGAGGCCTCAAGAGACCCAGTACTTC. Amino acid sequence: CAWSVGRPQETQYF. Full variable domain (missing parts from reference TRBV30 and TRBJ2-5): SQTIHQWPATLVQPVGSPLSLECTVEGTSNPNLYWYRQAAGRGLQLLFYSVGIGQISSEVPQNLSASRPQDRQFILSSKKLLLSDSGFYLCAWSVGRPQETQYFGPGTRLLVL.

The CDR3 DNA sequence: TGTGCCAGCAGCTCCACCGGGACATCGAACACTGAAGCTTTCTTT. It translates to CASSSTGTSNTEAFF. The chain combines TRBV7-3 with TRBJ1-1, with D perhaps TRBD1 (6 bases). The V end lost 4 bases, the J end lost 1 base, and 13 bases lay between the germline ends. The germline gives CDR1 SGHTA, CDR2 FQGTGA. The CDR3 length is 15 residues. Full variable domain (outside the CDR3, taken from reference TRBV7-3 and TRBJ1-1): GAGVSQTPSNKVTEKGKYVELRCDPISGHTALYWYRQSLGQGPEFLIYFQGTGAADDSGLPNDRFFAVRPEGSVSTLKIQRTERGDSAVYLCASSSTGTSNTEAFFGQGTRLTVV.